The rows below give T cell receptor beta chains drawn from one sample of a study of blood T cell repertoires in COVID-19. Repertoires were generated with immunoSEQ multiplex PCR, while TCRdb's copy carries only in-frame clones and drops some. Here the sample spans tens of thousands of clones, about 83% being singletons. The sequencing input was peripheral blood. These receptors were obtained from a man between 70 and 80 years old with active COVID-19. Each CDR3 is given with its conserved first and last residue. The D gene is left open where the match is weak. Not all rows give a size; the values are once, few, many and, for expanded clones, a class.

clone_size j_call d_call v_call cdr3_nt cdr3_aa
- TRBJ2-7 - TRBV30 TGTGCCTGGAGTGCCAGGGGATCCTACGAGCAGTACTTC CAWSARGSYEQYF
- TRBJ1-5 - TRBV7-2 TGTGCCAGCAGCCGGGGGGGGGTAGGAGTTCAGCCCCAGCATTTT CASSRGGVGVQPQHF
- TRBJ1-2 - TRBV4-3 TGCGCCAGCAGCCAGGAGAGCCAGTTGGGCTATGGCTACACCTTC CASSQESQLGYGYTF
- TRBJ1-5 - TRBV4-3 TGCGCCAGCAGCCAAGATTGGACAGACAATCAGCCCCAGCATTTT CASSQDWTDNQPQHF
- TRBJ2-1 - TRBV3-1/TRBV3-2 TGTGCCAGCAGCCACCGGGTCAATGAGCAGTTCTTC CASSHRVNEQFF
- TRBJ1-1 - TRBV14 TGTGCCAGCAGCCAAGAATTGAGTAGCACTGAAGCTTTCTTT CASSQELSSTEAFF
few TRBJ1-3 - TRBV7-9 TGTGCCAACGACCCCGGGGGGGGAAACACCATATATTTT CANDPGGGNTIYF
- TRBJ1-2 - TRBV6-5 TGTGCCAGCAGCCTATATTCCTACTATGGCTACACCTTC CASSLYSYYGYTF
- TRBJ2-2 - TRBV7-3 TGTGCCAGCAGCCCATCAGGGAACACCGGGGAGCTGTTTTTT CASSPSGNTGELFF
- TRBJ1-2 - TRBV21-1 TGTGCCAGCAGCACAAGTTCATCCAGGGATGCCAACTATGGCTACACCTTC CASSTSSSRDANYGYTF
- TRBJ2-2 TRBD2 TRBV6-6 TGTGCCAGCAGTGACAGCGGGGGGGCAACCGGGGAGCTGTTTTTT CASSDSGGATGELFF
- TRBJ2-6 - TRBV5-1 TGCGCCAGCAGCTTGGACGGCGGGTCTGGGGCCAACGTCCTGACTTTC CASSLDGGSGANVLTF
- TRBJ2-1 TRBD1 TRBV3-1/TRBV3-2 TGTGCCAGCAGCTACCGGGACAGGGCGCACAATGAGCAGTTCTTC CASSYRDRAHNEQFF
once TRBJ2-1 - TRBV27 TGTGCCAGCAGCCCCCTCCCTGAGCAGTTCTTC CASSPLPEQFF
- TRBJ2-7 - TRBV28 TGTGCCAGCAGTTTATTAGGGGGTTGGGAATTTGGAGATTCCTACGAGCAGTACTTC CASSLLGGWEFGDSYEQYF
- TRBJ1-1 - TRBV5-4 TGTGCCAGCAGCTTGAGGCAGGCGAACACTGAAGCTTTCTTT CASSLRQANTEAFF
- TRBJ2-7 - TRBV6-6 TGTGCCAGCAGTTCTCCGACGGGTCGTGAGCAGTACTTC CASSSPTGREQYF
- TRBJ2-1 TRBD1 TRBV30 TGTGCCTGGAACCAAGGGACAGGGAATGAGCAGTTCTTC CAWNQGTGNEQFF
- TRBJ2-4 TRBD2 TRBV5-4 TGTGCCAGCAGCTCAGGGACTAGCAGAAACATTCAGTACTTC CASSSGTSRNIQYF
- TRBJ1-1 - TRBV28 TGTGCCAGCAGATACGGGAGAATGAACACTGAAGCTTTCTTT CASRYGRMNTEAFF
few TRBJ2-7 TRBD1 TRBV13 TGTGCCAGCAGTCGGACAGGGGGACTTGAGCAGTACTTC CASSRTGGLEQYF
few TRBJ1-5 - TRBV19 TGTGCCAGTAGTATTAGACAGGCCCAATACTTCAATCAGCCCCAGCATTTT CASSIRQAQYFNQPQHF
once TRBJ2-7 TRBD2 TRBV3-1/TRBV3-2 TGTGCCAGCAGCCAAGACTGGCTAGCGGGGACCTACGAGCAGTACTTC CASSQDWLAGTYEQYF
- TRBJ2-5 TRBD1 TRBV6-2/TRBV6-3 TGTGCCAGCAGCCCCAGGGGGCTCCAAGAGACCCAGTACTTC CASSPRGLQETQYF
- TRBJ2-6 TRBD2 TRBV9 TGTGCCAGCAGCGTCGGGGGGTCTGGGGCCAACGTCCTGACTTTC CASSVGGSGANVLTF
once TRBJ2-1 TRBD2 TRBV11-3 TGTGCCAGCAGCTTAGACGGGGGGGTTGCCAATGAGCAGTTCTTC CASSLDGGVANEQFF